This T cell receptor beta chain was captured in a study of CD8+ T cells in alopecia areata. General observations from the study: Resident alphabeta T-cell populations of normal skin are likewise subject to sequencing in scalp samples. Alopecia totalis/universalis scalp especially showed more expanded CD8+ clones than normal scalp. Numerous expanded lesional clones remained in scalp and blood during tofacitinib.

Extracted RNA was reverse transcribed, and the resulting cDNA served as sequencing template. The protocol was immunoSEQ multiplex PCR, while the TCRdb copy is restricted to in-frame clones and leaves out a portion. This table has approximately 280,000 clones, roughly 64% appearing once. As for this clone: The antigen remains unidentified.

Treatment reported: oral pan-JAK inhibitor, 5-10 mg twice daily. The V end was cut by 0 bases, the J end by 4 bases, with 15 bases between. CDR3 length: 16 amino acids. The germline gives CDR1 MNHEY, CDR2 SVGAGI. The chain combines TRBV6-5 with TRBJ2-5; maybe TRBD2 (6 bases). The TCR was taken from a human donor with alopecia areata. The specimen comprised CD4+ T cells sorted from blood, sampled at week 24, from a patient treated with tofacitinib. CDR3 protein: CASSYSPAGRRETQYF. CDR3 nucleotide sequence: TGTGCCAGCAGTTACTCTCCTGCGGGGAGGAGAGAGACCCAGTACTTC.